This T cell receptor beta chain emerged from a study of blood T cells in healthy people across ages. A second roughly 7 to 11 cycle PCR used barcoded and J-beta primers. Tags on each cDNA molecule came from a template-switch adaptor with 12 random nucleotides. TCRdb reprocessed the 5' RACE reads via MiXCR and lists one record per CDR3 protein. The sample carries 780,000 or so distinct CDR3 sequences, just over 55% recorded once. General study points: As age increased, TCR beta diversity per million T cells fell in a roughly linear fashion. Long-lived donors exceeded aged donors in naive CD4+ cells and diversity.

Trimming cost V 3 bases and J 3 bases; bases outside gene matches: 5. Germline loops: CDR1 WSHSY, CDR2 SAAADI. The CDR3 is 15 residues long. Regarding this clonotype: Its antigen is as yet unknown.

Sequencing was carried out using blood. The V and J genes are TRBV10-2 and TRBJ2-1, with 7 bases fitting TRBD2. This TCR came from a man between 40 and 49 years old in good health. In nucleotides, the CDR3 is TGCGCCAGCAGTGAAATCGCGGGAGTCTACAATGAGCAGTTCTTC. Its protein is CASSEIAGVYNEQFF.